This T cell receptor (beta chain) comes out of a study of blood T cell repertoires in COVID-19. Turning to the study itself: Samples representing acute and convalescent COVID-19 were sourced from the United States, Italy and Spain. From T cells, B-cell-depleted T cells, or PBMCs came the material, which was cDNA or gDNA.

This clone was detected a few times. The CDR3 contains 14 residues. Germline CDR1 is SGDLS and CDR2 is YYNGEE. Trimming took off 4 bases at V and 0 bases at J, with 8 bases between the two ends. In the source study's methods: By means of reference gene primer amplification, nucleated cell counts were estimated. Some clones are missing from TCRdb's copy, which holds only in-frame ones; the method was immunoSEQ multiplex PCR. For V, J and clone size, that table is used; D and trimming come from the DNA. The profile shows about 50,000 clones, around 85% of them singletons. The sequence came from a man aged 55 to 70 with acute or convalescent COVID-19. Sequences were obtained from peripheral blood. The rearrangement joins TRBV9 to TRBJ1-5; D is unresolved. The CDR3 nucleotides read TGTGCCAGCAGCCCAGGATATAGCAATCAGCCCCAGCATTTT. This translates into CASSPGYSNQPQHF.